The 10 T cell receptor beta chains below all came from one sample that was sequenced in a study of T cell therapy after organ transplantation. Their antigens remain unidentified. Assay used: immunoSEQ multiplex PCR; TCRdb lists only in-frame clones, some missing. The table records 44,000 or so clones, 94% of them present only once. The input for sequencing was CD8+ T cells from blood, taken before autologous CMV-specific T cell therapy. These TCRs come from a human patient who had received a solid organ transplant and had CMV disease.

J is TRBJ2-1 and V is TRBV6-5; D gene ambiguous. Trimming removed 0 bases at V and 7 bases at J, with 4 bases between. CDR3 length: 12 amino acids. Germline V gives CDR1 MNHEY, CDR2 SVGAGI. CDR3 nucleotides: TGTGCCAGCAGTTACTCGTGGAATGAGCAGTTCTTC. Its protein product is CASSYSWNEQFF.

The CDR3 DNA reads as TGTGCCAGCAGCATCGGCGATACGCAGTATTTT. Protein sequence: CASSIGDTQYF. The chain employs TRBV5-6 and TRBJ2-3; D is unresolved. Germline-derived CDR1 and CDR2 are SGHDT and YYEEEE. This CDR3 region has 11 residues. With 4 bases removed from V and 6 bases from J, the gap between germline ends came to 6 bases.

The chain employs TRBV13 and TRBJ2-2; 10 nucleotides align to TRBD2. The CDR3 consists of 16 residues. V shed 1 base and J 4 bases; nucleotides not matched to a gene: 3. Germline V gene lookup returns CDR1 PRHDT and CDR2 FYEKMQ (reference sequence). The CDR3, as DNA: TGTGCCAGCAGCTTAGAGGTAGCGGGAGGCACCGGGGAGCTGTTTTTT. This gives the protein CASSLEVAGGTGELFF.

The genes are TRBV5-6 and TRBJ2-7; D unresolved. Trimming left V 3 bases short and J 2 bases short, with 9 bases between. From germline, CDR1 is SGHDT and CDR2 YYEEEE. The CDR3 runs to 13 residues. DNA for the CDR3: TGTGCCAGCAGCTCCCTTGAGACCTACGAGCAGTACTTC. Protein product: CASSSLETYEQYF.

The V call is TRBV7-9, the J call TRBJ2-7, with 9 bases fitting TRBD2. CDR1 is SEHNR and CDR2 is FQNEAQ in the germline V gene (reference sequence). V trimming: 5 bases; J trimming: 6 bases; junction bases outside the gene matches: 11. The CDR3 totals 15 residues. The chain's CDR3 is CASSPPASGASEQYF. CDR3 DNA sequence: TGTGCCAGCAGCCCCCCGGCTAGCGGGGCCTCCGAGCAGTACTTC.

The chain joins TRBV5-1 to TRBJ2-1; 7 bases match TRBD2. The germline V gene has CDR1 SGHRS and CDR2 YFSETQ. The CDR3 is 15 amino acids. V lost 3 bases to trimming and J lost 9 bases; unmatched junction nucleotides: 12. CDR3 coding DNA: TGCGCCAGCAGCTCGGGGGGACGTGTTGTTGGTGAGCAGTTCTTC. Protein sequence: CASSSGGRVVGEQFF.

The chain employs TRBV4-1 and TRBJ2-1; 7 nucleotides line up with TRBD2. Germline trimming cut 3 bases from V and 6 bases from J; bases unmatched to any gene: 14. CDR1 and CDR2 from the germline V gene are MGHRA and YSYEKL. The CDR3 runs 17 residues. The CDR3 coding sequence is TGCGCCAGCAGCCATCCTAAATCCGGGACTACGGGCAATGAGCAGTTCTTC. Translating it yields CASSHPKSGTTGNEQFF.

V is TRBV7-9 and J is TRBJ2-7; D remains unclear. The germline gives CDR1 SEHNR, CDR2 FQNEAQ (reference sequence). This CDR3 contains 12 residues. The V and J ends lost 5 bases and 3 bases respectively, with 8 bases between them. The DNA for the CDR3 is TGTGCCAGCAGCCCGCGGAGCTACGAGCAGTACTTC. Translated, it gives CASSPRSYEQYF.

J is TRBJ2-5 and V is TRBV29-1; tentatively, D is TRBD2 (6 bases). With the DNA end fitting TRBJ2-7 better, the J assignment may be wrong. This CDR3 is built from 13 residues. CDR1 is SQVTM, CDR2 ANQGSEA, per germline. CDR3 in DNA: TGCAGCGTTCGGTTAGCGGACACCTACGAGCAGTACTTC. It translates to CSVRLADTYEQYF.

This clone was recorded only once. V gene TRBV30 combines with J gene TRBJ2-7; TRBD2 matches at 10 bases. The CDR3 is 14 amino acids. Germline V CDR1 and CDR2: GTSNPN, SVGIG (reference sequence). The V gene end was trimmed by 4 bases and the J gene end by 6 bases; junction bases not matched to a gene: 9. In DNA, the CDR3 is TGTGCCTGGACTATAGCGGGAGGAGCGGGCGAGCAGTACTTC. Residues: CAWTIAGGAGEQYF.